This entry is about one T cell receptor (beta chain). Per the original data handling: Amplification with reference gene primers provided the estimates of nucleated cell counts. Assay: immunoSEQ multiplex PCR; the TCRdb copy retains only in-frame clones and omits some. Clone size and V and J calls were adopted from that table, with D and trimming inferred from the DNA. This sample has tens of thousands of clones, with 90% to 95% found just once. The sample comes from a study of blood T cell repertoires in COVID-19. On the study more broadly: COVID-19 samples collected from the United States, Italy and Spain covered acute and convalescent phases. Nucleic acid was either cDNA or gDNA, and it came from T cells, B-cell-depleted T cells, or PBMCs.

This CDR3 has 16 amino acids. Germline CDR1 is LGHNT and CDR2 is FRNRAP. V lost 6 bases and J lost 3, with 18 bases in between. The chain carries TRBV12-5 and TRBJ2-1, with D perhaps TRBD1 (6 bases). The sequencing input was peripheral blood. This TCR was sampled from a man aged 50-60 years with acute or convalescent COVID-19. The chain's CDR3 is CASGLHRQDLYNEQFF. DNA of the CDR3: TGTGCTAGTGGCCTCCACCGACAGGACCTCTACAATGAGCAGTTCTTC.